This T cell receptor (beta chain) was identified during a study of shared clonotypes between healthy human individuals. Study results and limitations: Larger estimated richness was generally seen in naive subsets than in memory subsets.

As for this clone: Its antigen is undetermined.

Method: immunoSEQ multiplex PCR; TCRdb's copy keeps in-frame clones and lacks some. Of 1,400,000 or so clones listed, roughly 98.5% are singletons. The CDR3 length is 13 residues. Trimming stripped 1 base from V and 6 bases from J, with 9 bases between. Germline CDR1 GTSNPN, CDR2 SVGIG (reference sequence). The sequencing sample was made of naive CD4+ T cells sorted from blood. As for subset: CD45RA+ positively selected. The rearrangement links TRBV30 to TRBJ2-2; a weak D match, TRBD2 (5 bases). This sequence was found in a man younger than 45 in good health. CDR3 loop: CAWSAEAPGELFF. The CDR3 DNA follows: TGTGCCTGGAGTGCGGAGGCCCCCGGGGAGCTGTTTTTT.